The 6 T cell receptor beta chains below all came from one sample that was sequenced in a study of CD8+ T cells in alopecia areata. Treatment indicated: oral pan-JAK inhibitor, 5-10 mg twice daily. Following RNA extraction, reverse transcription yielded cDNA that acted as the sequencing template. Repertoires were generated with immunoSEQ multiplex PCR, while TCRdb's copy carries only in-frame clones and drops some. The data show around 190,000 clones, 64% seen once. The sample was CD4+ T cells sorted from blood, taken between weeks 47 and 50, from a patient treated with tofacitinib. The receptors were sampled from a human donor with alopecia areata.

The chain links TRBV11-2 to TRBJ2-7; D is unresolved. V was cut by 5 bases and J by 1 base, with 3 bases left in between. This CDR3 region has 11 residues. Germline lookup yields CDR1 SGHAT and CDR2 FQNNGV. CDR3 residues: CASSQSYEQYF. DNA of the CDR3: TGTGCCAGCAGCCAATCCTACGAGCAGTACTTC.

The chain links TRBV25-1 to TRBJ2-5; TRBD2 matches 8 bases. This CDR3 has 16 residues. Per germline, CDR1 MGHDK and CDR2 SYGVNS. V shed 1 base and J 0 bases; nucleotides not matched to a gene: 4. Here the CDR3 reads CASSEFGGRYQETQYF. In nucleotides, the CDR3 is TGTGCCAGCAGTGAATTTGGCGGGAGGTACCAAGAGACCCAGTACTTC.

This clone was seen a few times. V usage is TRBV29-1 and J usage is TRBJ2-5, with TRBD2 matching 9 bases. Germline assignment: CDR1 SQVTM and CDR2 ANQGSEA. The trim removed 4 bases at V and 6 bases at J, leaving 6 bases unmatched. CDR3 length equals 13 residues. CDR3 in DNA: TGCAGCGTTGTGGTAGCGGGGGAGAAGACCCAGTACTTC. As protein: CSVVVAGEKTQYF.

The DNA of the CDR3 is TGTGCCAGCTCACCGGTAACAGGGTATGGTACGGCCAAAAACATTCAGTACTTC. Its protein product is CASSPVTGYGTAKNIQYF. This rearrangement joins TRBV18 to TRBJ2-4; a possible D gene is TRBD1 (6 bases). The CDR3 is 18 amino acids. Germline CDR1 KGHSH, CDR2 LQKENI. V was shortened by 3 bases and J by 1 base, with 19 bases between the two germline ends.

For the CDR3, the DNA is TGTGCCTGGAGCCCAGACCGACGGGGAATCCAGTACTTC. Protein product: CAWSPDRRGIQYF. V gene TRBV30 combines with J gene TRBJ2-4, with a possible D match to TRBD2 (5 bases). V was shortened by 3 bases and J by 13 bases, with 19 bases between the two germline ends. Germline V CDR1 and CDR2: GTSNPN, SVGIG (reference sequence). This CDR3 has 13 residues.

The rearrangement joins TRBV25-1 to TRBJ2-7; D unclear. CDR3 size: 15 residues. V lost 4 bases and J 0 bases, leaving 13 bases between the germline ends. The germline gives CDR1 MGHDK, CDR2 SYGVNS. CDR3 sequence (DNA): TGTGCCAGCAGTGGGGTGGATAGCACCTCCTACGAGCAGTACTTC. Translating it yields CASSGVDSTSYEQYF.